This passage covers 7 T cell receptor beta chains from one sample sequenced in a study of somatic mutations in cytotoxic T cells in rheumatoid arthritis (dated by TCRdb to the late 2010s). Library construction relied on the immunoSEQ multiplex PCR assay. TCRdb holds this immuneACCESS table with in-frame rearrangements only. Some clones are missing; in checked studies, unresolved V genes explain under half, and the rest has no known cause. The table for this sample lists 17,000 or so clones; over 60% of them were counted only once. Clones ranked in the top ten supply around 5% of the sample. The specimen sequenced was CD8+ T cells sorted from blood. These receptors were taken from an adult with rheumatoid arthritis.

The chain is built from TRBV29-1 and TRBJ1-1; 9 bases align to TRBD1. The CDR3 totals 13 residues. CDR1 is SQVTM, CDR2 ANQGSEA, per germline. J gave up 3 bases and V 7 bases, and 6 bases lay outside the gene matches. The CDR3 coding sequence is TGCAGCGCAGTGGGACAGGGCGACACTGAAGCTTTCTTT. As protein: CSAVGQGDTEAFF.

V gene TRBV5-5 combines with J gene TRBJ2-7, with D possibly being TRBD2 (5 bases). CDR3 length: 13 residues. Germline assignment: CDR1 SGHKS and CDR2 YYEKEE (reference sequence). V lost 3 bases and J lost 0, with 7 bases in between. This CDR3 reads CASSSGFSYEQYF. Written as DNA, the CDR3 is TGTGCCAGCAGCTCGGGGTTCTCCTACGAGCAGTACTTC.

This chain connects TRBV29-1 to TRBJ1-1; D ambiguous. CDR1 and CDR2 (germline): SQVTM, ANQGSEA. This CDR3 is 10 amino acids long. Trimming removed 7 bases from V and 8 bases from J, with 11 bases in between. CDR3 amino acids: CSGSLGEAFF. The CDR3 region has the DNA TGCAGCGGCTCCCTGGGGGAAGCTTTCTTT.

This sequence joins TRBV6-5 and TRBJ2-2; perhaps TRBD1 as D (5 bases). The CDR3 loop spans 15 amino acids. Trimming cost V 0 bases and J 5 bases, with 10 bases left between them. Per germline, CDR1 MNHEY and CDR2 SVGAGI. CDR3 loop: CASSYSRQNTGELFF. The CDR3 region has the DNA TGTGCCAGCAGTTACTCGAGACAGAATACCGGGGAGCTGTTTTTT.

V and J are TRBV9 and TRBJ2-1; D is unclear. The CDR3 covers 11 residues. V lost 0 bases and J 8 bases, leaving 3 bases between the germline ends. Germline values: CDR1 SGDLS, CDR2 YYNGEE. CDR3 loop: CASSVDHEQFF. As DNA, the CDR3 is TGTGCCAGCAGCGTAGATCATGAGCAGTTCTTC.

The J gene is TRBJ2-1, the V gene TRBV2, with 11 bases identical to TRBD2. Germline values: CDR1 SNHLY, CDR2 FYNNEI. V gave up 3 bases and J gave up 14 bases; unmatched junction bases: 3. CDR3 size: 12 residues. This chain's CDR3 is CASSDVSGGEFF. For the CDR3, the DNA is TGTGCCAGCAGTGACGTTAGCGGGGGGGAGTTCTTC.

This clone was detected only once. V is TRBV27 and J is TRBJ2-1; possibly TRBD2 for D (6 bases). Germline CDR1 and CDR2: MNHEY and SMNVEV (reference sequence). This CDR3 is built from 16 residues. Deletions cut 0 bases from V and 2 bases from J, with 11 bases between. This chain's CDR3 is CASSLSVLAPYNEQFF. CDR3 sequence (DNA): TGTGCCAGCAGTTTATCGGTACTAGCCCCCTACAATGAGCAGTTCTTC.